Listed below are T cell receptor beta chains from one sample, sequenced in a study of type 1 and type 2 diabetes patients. Each CDR3 protein gets one entry after TCRdb re-called the multiplex PCR reads with MiXCR. The table shows under 300,000 distinct CDR3 sequences, with roughly 50% occurring only once. Sequencing was performed on peripheral blood mononuclear cells (PBMCs). These receptors came from a man in his late teens or twenties with type 2 diabetes. Each CDR3 is given with its conserved first and last residue. Each record gives: D gene, clone size, J gene, V gene, CDR3 protein, CDR3 DNA. The D gene is left open where the match is weak. Size is stated for part of the rows, as once, few or many counts, or as a class when the clone is expanded.

TRBD1	-	TRBJ2-7	TRBV29-1	CSVEDRDRSYEQYF	TGCAGCGTTGAGGACAGGGACCGCTCCTACGAGCAGTACTTC
-	few	TRBJ2-7	TRBV6-5	CASNAGSLLGEQYF	TGTGCCAGCAACGCCGGGTCTCTCCTTGGGGAGCAGTACTTC
TRBD1	-	TRBJ2-5	TRBV27	CASSSRTGDLETQYF	TGTGCCAGCAGTTCACGGACAGGGGATCTTGAGACCCAGTACTTC
-	many	TRBJ2-7	TRBV2	CASSGVLSYEQYF	TGTGCCAGCAGTGGGGTCCTCTCCTACGAGCAGTACTTC
-	-	TRBJ1-1	TRBV6-2/TRBV6-3	CASKDWGEAFF	TGTGCCAGCAAGGACTGGGGTGAAGCTTTCTTT
-	-	TRBJ2-7	TRBV7-9	CASSPLASSYEQYF	TGTGCCAGCAGCCCGCTGGCGAGCTCCTACGAGCAGTACTTC
TRBD1	-	TRBJ1-1	TRBV7-4	CASSSQQGAPEAFF	TGTGCCAGCAGCTCCCAACAGGGGGCTCCTGAAGCTTTCTTT
-	-	TRBJ2-7	TRBV20-1	CSARVAGEQYF	TGCAGTGCTAGAGTGGCGGGAGAGCAGTACTTC
-	-	TRBJ2-5	TRBV19	CASTLRGTQYF	TGTGCCAGTACGCTCCGCGGGACCCAGTACTTC
-	-	TRBJ1-1	TRBV30	CAWSIKLNTGAFF	TGTGCCTGGTCAATAAAGCTGAACACTGGAGCTTTCTTT
-	few	TRBJ1-1	TRBV7-8	CASSLGGFNTEAFF	TGTGCCAGCAGCTTAGGTGGGTTTAACACTGAAGCTTTCTTT
TRBD1	few	TRBJ1-5	TRBV7-3	CASSAGGEAGQPQHF	TGTGCCAGCAGCGCAGGGGGCGAAGCTGGCCAGCCCCAGCATTTT
-	-	TRBJ1-6	TRBV6-6	CASSHRTGSSPLHF	TGTGCCAGCAGTCACCGAACAGGGTCCTCACCCCTCCACTTT
-	-	TRBJ1-6	TRBV19	CASSAYINSPLHF	TGTGCCAGTAGTGCTTATATCAATTCACCCCTCCACTTT
-	-	TRBJ2-1	TRBV4-1	CASSQDWWGNEQFF	TGCGCCAGCAGCCAAGATTGGTGGGGCAATGAGCAGTTCTTC
-	few	TRBJ2-1	TRBV5-8	CASSLDRSSYNEQFF	TGTGCCAGCAGCTTGGACAGGAGCTCCTACAATGAGCAGTTCTTC
-	-	TRBJ2-2	TRBV7-8	CASSLWESYTGELFF	TGTGCCAGCAGCTTATGGGAAAGTTACACCGGGGAGCTGTTTTTT
TRBD1	-	TRBJ2-6	TRBV5-1	CASSLPTGAGANVLTF	TGCGCCAGCAGCTTACCCACAGGGGCTGGGGCCAACGTCCTGACTTTC
-	-	TRBJ2-7	TRBV20-1	CSAPPAGEQYF	TGCAGCGCCCCTCCGGCGGGGGAGCAGTACTTC
TRBD1	many	TRBJ2-1	TRBV6-5	CASSWTGERSYNEQFF	TGTGCCAGCAGCTGGACAGGGGAGAGGTCCTACAATGAGCAGTTCTTC
TRBD2	-	TRBJ2-7	TRBV5-1	CASSLNKAGGGREQYF	TGCGCCAGCAGCTTGAATAAAGCGGGAGGGGGACGCGAGCAGTACTTC
-	few	TRBJ2-7	TRBV6-5	CASRARTAHYEQYF	TGTGCCAGCAGAGCGAGGACAGCTCACTACGAGCAGTACTTC
TRBD2	-	TRBJ2-5	TRBV10-1	CASSEEPGLAGAEETQYF	TGCGCCAGCAGTGAAGAACCGGGACTAGCGGGAGCTGAAGAGACCCAGTACTTC
-	few	TRBJ2-6	TRBV20-1	CSAPPVRAGANVLTF	TGCAGTGCTCCCCCCGTTCGGGCTGGGGCCAACGTCCTGACTTTC
TRBD1	-	TRBJ2-2	TRBV7-3	CASSRQGDTGELFF	TGTGCCAGCAGTAGACAGGGGGACACCGGGGAGCTGTTTTTT
TRBD1	few	TRBJ1-2	TRBV7-2	CASSLADRENYGYTF	TGTGCCAGCAGCTTAGCCGACAGGGAGAACTATGGCTACACCTTC